A selection of T cell receptor beta chains follows, all from one sample in a study of cytomegalovirus exposure and HLA in healthy donors. Only in-frame clones appear in the TCRdb table, and some are missing; sequencing was by immunoSEQ multiplex PCR. The repertoire holds over 150,000 clones, with roughly 80% as singletons. The sample consisted of PBMCs. The origin of the receptors is a man younger than 45 in good health and CMV-seropositive. Both conserved end residues are part of each CDR3. D genes are given only for firm matches. Expanded clones are given a class, and other clones once, few, many or no size at all.

D gene | J gene | V gene | clone size | CDR3 DNA | CDR3 protein
- | TRBJ1-5 | TRBV27 | - | TGTGCCAGCAGTCCCCATGGCAGCGGTCGTCAGCCCCAGCATTTT | CASSPHGSGRQPQHF
- | TRBJ2-3 | TRBV10-3 | - | TGTGCCATCAGTAGGACAGAAAGCACAGATACGCAGTATTTT | CAISRTESTDTQYF
TRBD1 | TRBJ2-7 | TRBV5-4 | - | TGTGCCAGCAGCGCCGGGACAGGGGCCTACGAGCAGTACTTC | CASSAGTGAYEQYF
TRBD2 | TRBJ2-5 | TRBV5-6 | - | TGTGCCAGCAGCTCCCTAGCGGGGGGGCCCTGGGAGACCCAGTACTTC | CASSSLAGGPWETQYF
TRBD1 | TRBJ1-1 | TRBV7-2 | once | TGTGCCAGCAGCTTTCTGACAGGGGTGAACACTGAAGCTTTCTTT | CASSFLTGVNTEAFF
- | TRBJ2-2 | TRBV11-2 | - | TGTGCCAGCAGCTTAGAAGCGGGCACCGGGGAGCTGTTTTTT | CASSLEAGTGELFF
- | TRBJ1-1 | TRBV2 | few | TGTGCCAGCAGTGAAGCAGAACAGTCCACTGAAGCTTTCTTT | CASSEAEQSTEAFF
- | TRBJ2-6 | TRBV7-2 | - | TGTGCCAGCAGCTTAGCTCCGGGAGCTGGGGCCAACGTCCTGACTTTC | CASSLAPGAGANVLTF
- | TRBJ1-1 | TRBV4-1 | - | TGCGCCAGCAGCCAAGCTCAGGGAAATATGAACACTGAAGCTTTCTTT | CASSQAQGNMNTEAFF
- | TRBJ2-2 | TRBV7-3 | - | TGTGCCAGCAGCCCAGAAGCGAACACCGGGGAGCTGTTTTTT | CASSPEANTGELFF
- | TRBJ1-5 | TRBV7-2 | - | TGTGCCAGCAGAAAACAGGGAGATAATCAGCCCCAGCATTTT | CASRKQGDNQPQHF
TRBD1 | TRBJ1-4 | TRBV6-6 | - | TGTGCCAGCAGTGGACAGGTCCCAGGTCAAAAACTGTTTTTT | CASSGQVPGQKLFF
TRBD2 | TRBJ2-2 | TRBV28 | - | TGTGCCAGCAGTTTATTCGGCGGGGGGGTCTCGGCCGGGGAGCTGTTTTTT | CASSLFGGGVSAGELFF
TRBD1 | TRBJ2-4 | TRBV5-4 | few | TGTGCCAGCAGCGTCGACAGGGTAGCCAAAAACATTCAGTACTTC | CASSVDRVAKNIQYF
TRBD2 | TRBJ2-7 | TRBV7-6 | - | TGTGCCAGCAGCAGCGGGACCTCCTACGAGCAGTACTTC | CASSSGTSYEQYF
TRBD1 | TRBJ1-5 | TRBV28 | - | TGTGCCAGCATAGACAGGGGCAATCAGCCCCAGCATTTT | CASIDRGNQPQHF
TRBD1 | TRBJ2-7 | TRBV5-6 | - | TGTGCCAGCAGCTTGTGGGGGGGGACAGGGGACGACGAGCAGTACTTC | CASSLWGGTGDDEQYF
TRBD1 | TRBJ1-6 | TRBV2 | few | TGTGCCAGCAGTGAAGGTGGCAGGGGGCCGGTTAATTCACCCCTCCACTTT | CASSEGGRGPVNSPLHF
- | TRBJ2-7 | TRBV25-1 | - | TGTGCCAGCAGTTCTGCGGTCCACGAGCAGTACTTC | CASSSAVHEQYF
TRBD2 | TRBJ2-1 | TRBV5-4 | few | TGTGCCAGCAGCCCCGGGGGAGCGGGGGACTACAATGAGCAGTTCTTC | CASSPGGAGDYNEQFF
- | TRBJ2-7 | TRBV2 | - | TGTGCCAGCAGTGATACGACTAGGGACGAGCAGTACTTC | CASSDTTRDEQYF
- | TRBJ2-3 | TRBV25-1 | once | TGTGCCAGCAGTGCCTTACAGATCACTAGCACAGATACGCAGTATTTT | CASSALQITSTDTQYF
TRBD2 | TRBJ2-3 | TRBV15 | - | TGTGCCACCAGCAGAGAGACTAGCAGACGCACAGATACGCAGTATTTT | CATSRETSRRTDTQYF
TRBD1 | TRBJ2-7 | TRBV7-2 | few | TGTGCCAGCGACCGACCCGGGACAGGGGTTCCCTACGAGCAGTACTTC | CASDRPGTGVPYEQYF
TRBD1 | TRBJ1-1 | TRBV5-1 | - | TGCGCCAGCAGCTTGGGGGACAGGGCGACTGAAGCTTTCTTT | CASSLGDRATEAFF
- | TRBJ1-2 | TRBV7-9 | - | TGTGCCAGCAGTCTCCCAGGGGAATATGGCTACACCTTC | CASSLPGEYGYTF
TRBD2 | TRBJ2-3 | TRBV6-4 | few | TGTGCCAGCAGTGACTCGAGCGGGGGGGCCACAGATACGCAGTATTTT | CASSDSSGGATDTQYF
- | TRBJ2-1 | TRBV4-1 | - | TGCGCCAGCAGCCACGGGGGCTACAATGAGCAGTTCTTC | CASSHGGYNEQFF
TRBD1 | TRBJ1-6 | TRBV6-5 | few | TGTGCCAGCAGTAGGGACAGGGTAAATTCACCCCTCCACTTT | CASSRDRVNSPLHF
- | TRBJ2-7 | TRBV4-1 | - | TGCGCCAGCAGCCAAGATGATGGACAGACCTCCTACGAGCAGTACTTC | CASSQDDGQTSYEQYF
TRBD1 | TRBJ2-5 | TRBV7-2 | - | TGTGCCAGCAGCTTAGGAGCAGGGGGCCTAGAGACCCAGTACTTC | CASSLGAGGLETQYF
TRBD1 | TRBJ1-1 | TRBV30 | - | TGTGCCTGGAGCCCCCGACAGGGGACGAACACTGAAGCTTTCTTT | CAWSPRQGTNTEAFF
- | TRBJ1-4 | TRBV30 | - | TGTGCCTGGAGTCCCCGGGAAAAACTGTTTTTT | CAWSPREKLFF
TRBD1 | TRBJ2-1 | TRBV27 | - | TGTGCCAGCATCAAATGGACAGGTTCCTACAATGAGCAGTTCTTC | CASIKWTGSYNEQFF
TRBD1 | TRBJ1-2 | TRBV6-5 | - | TGTGCCAGCAATCAGGACAGGGGTGGAGGCTACACCTTC | CASNQDRGGGYTF
- | TRBJ2-7 | TRBV5-6 | - | TGTGCCAGCAGCCAGACAGTCCCCTACGAGCAGTACTTC | CASSQTVPYEQYF
TRBD1 | TRBJ2-7 | TRBV7-6 | - | TGTGCCAGCAGCCGAAAAGGACAGGACGAGCAGTACTTC | CASSRKGQDEQYF
TRBD1 | TRBJ1-3 | TRBV6-5 | - | TGTGCCAGCAGTTACTCAACAGGGGCAGGTGGAAACACCATATATTTT | CASSYSTGAGGNTIYF
- | TRBJ2-2 | TRBV5-1 | once | TGCGCCAGCAGAGGACAGCACACCGGGGAGCTGTTTTTT | CASRGQHTGELFF
- | TRBJ2-7 | TRBV28 | few | TGTGCCAGCAGACAGGGACGATTCTACGAGCAGTACTTC | CASRQGRFYEQYF
TRBD2 | TRBJ2-7 | TRBV29-1 | - | TGCAGCGTTGAGACGGGGACTAGCGGGGCACCCTACGAGCAGTACTTC | CSVETGTSGAPYEQYF
TRBD1 | TRBJ1-2 | TRBV6-1 | - | TGTGCCAGCAGTAAAGACAGGGGGCACTATAACTATGGCTACACCTTC | CASSKDRGHYNYGYTF
- | TRBJ1-5 | TRBV6-5 | - | TGTGCCAGCAGTGATGGTAGGGGGCAGCCCCAGCATTTT | CASSDGRGQPQHF
- | TRBJ1-6 | TRBV5-4 | few | TGTGCCAGCAGCTTGCCCTATTCACCCCTCCACTTT | CASSLPYSPLHF
- | TRBJ1-1 | TRBV10-3 | - | TGTGCCATCAGTGAGTCGGACAGAAAGAACACTGAAGCTTTCTTT | CAISESDRKNTEAFF
TRBD2 | TRBJ2-5 | TRBV11-2 | - | TGTGCCAGCAGCTTAGTAGCGGGGGGGCTCGAAGAGACCCAGTACTTC | CASSLVAGGLEETQYF
- | TRBJ2-1 | TRBV11-2 | - | TGTGCCAGCAGCAGATACCGGACAGAAAACAATGAGCAGTTCTTC | CASSRYRTENNEQFF
TRBD1 | TRBJ1-4 | TRBV2 | - | TGTGCCAGCAGGAATGACAGGGTTGAGGAAAAACTGTTTTTT | CASRNDRVEEKLFF
TRBD1 | TRBJ2-5 | TRBV29-1 | - | TGCAGCGTGGCCAAGGACAGGGGGGAGACCCAGTACTTC | CSVAKDRGETQYF
TRBD1 | TRBJ2-7 | TRBV7-8 | once | TGTGCCAGCAGCTTAGATGGGACAGGGCTCGAGCAGTACTTC | CASSLDGTGLEQYF